This T cell receptor beta chain is drawn from a study of T-cell memory formation after mild COVID-19. Looked up from germline, CDR1 is SGHRS and CDR2 is YFSETQ. V was cut by 1 base and J by 7 bases, with 11 bases left in between. The CDR3 runs 14 residues. Many counts were recorded for this clonotype. MiXCR, applied by TCRdb to the 5' RACE reads, yields one record per CDR3 protein. The sample includes 220,000 or so distinct CDR3 sequences, 9.5% of them seen just once. The sample taken for sequencing was PBMCs or a T cell subset sorted from them (not recorded which). This sequence joins TRBV5-1 and TRBJ2-2; maybe TRBD1 (5 bases). The TCR was taken from a man in his late teens or twenties who had mild COVID-19 (a few samples of this study predate the infection). Cell type and time point are not known. CDR3 DNA sequence: TGCGCCAGCAGCTTGAGGGAACAGGACGGGGAGCTGTTTTTT. The encoded protein is CASSLREQDGELFF.